Given below is one TCR beta chain in context. No antigen is known for it. The entry originates in a study of T cell responses to AZD1222 COVID-19 vaccine. Study-wide points: Spike-specific TCRs gained breadth and depth after people received two AZD1222 doses. Recipients of AZD1222 seropositive at baseline numbered only 6 or 7.

Germline assignment: CDR1 SGHNT and CDR2 YYREEE (reference sequence). V lost 2 bases and J lost 10, with 16 bases in between. The CDR3 is 15 residues long. TCRdb's table, derived via immunoSEQ multiplex PCR, lists solely in-frame clones and lacks some. The sample includes about 70,000 clones, over 75% seen only once; the top ten take around 3.2%. The chain employs TRBV5-4 and TRBJ1-6, with D tentatively TRBD1 (6 bases). The source was peripheral blood, collected 28 days after the second AZD1222 dose. This receptor was identified in an adult who received the AZD1222 COVID-19 vaccine. In nucleotides, the CDR3 is TGTGCCAGCAGCTTCGGGGGGGCGGATGACTCACCCCTCCACTTT. Protein: CASSFGGADDSPLHF.